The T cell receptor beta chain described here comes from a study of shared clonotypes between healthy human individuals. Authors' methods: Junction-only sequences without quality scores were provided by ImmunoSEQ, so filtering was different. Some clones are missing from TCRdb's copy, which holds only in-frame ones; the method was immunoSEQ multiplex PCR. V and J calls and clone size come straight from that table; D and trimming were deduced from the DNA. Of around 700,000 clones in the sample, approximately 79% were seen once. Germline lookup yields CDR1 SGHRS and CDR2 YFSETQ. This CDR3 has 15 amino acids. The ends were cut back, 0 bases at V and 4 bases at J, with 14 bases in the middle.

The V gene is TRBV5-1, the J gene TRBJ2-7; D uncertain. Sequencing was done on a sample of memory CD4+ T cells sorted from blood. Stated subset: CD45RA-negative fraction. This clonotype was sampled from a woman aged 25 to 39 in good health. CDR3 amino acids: CASSLGRSGNYEQYF. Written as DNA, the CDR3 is TGCGCCAGCAGCTTGGGACGGAGTGGGAATTACGAGCAGTACTTC.